This T cell receptor (beta chain) originates from a study of cytomegalovirus exposure and HLA in healthy donors. Findings and limits, study-wide: Across donors, presence/absence analyses took sequencing depth to be roughly uniform.

In the case of this clone: What it binds is unknown.

In germline, CDR1 is SGHTA, CDR2 FQGNSA. Trimming took 3 bases from V and 0 from J, leaving 8 bases between them. This CDR3 comprises 15 residues. PCR involved 60 Vbeta and 13 Jbeta primers. Authors' methods: There were tens of millions of unique TCR beta chains by a later count, and around 10 million of them were shared. Sequenced by immunoSEQ multiplex PCR; TCRdb stores in-frame clones only, minus some. V and J calls and clone size are as listed in that table; D and trimming were resolved from the DNA. The profile shows some 75,000 clones, under 80% of them singletons. Specimen: PBMCs. The chain couples TRBV7-2 to TRBJ1-4, with D unresolved. The TCR comes from a man aged 18 to 30 in good health and CMV-seropositive. The CDR3 sequence: CASSFTEATNEKLFF. The CDR3 region has the DNA TGTGCCAGCAGCTTCACAGAAGCAACTAATGAAAAACTGTTTTTT.